This T cell receptor beta chain was found in a study of blood T cells in healthy people across ages. It was with a sample-barcoded 5' primer and a J-beta primer mix that a second PCR of about 6 to 11 cycles was run. TCRdb reanalysed the 5' RACE reads using MiXCR and keeps one entry per CDR3 protein. The sample has 1.5 million to 2 million distinct CDR3 sequences, 28% seen once; the top ten hold 7% to 9%. The sample was blood. The source is a woman aged 25 to 39 in good health.

The CDR3 is CASSPRGANTGELFF. CDR3 nucleotides: TGCGCCAGCAGTCCCCGGGGCGCGAACACCGGGGAGCTGTTTTTT. V usage is TRBV5-1 and J usage is TRBJ2-2; D might be TRBD1 or TRBD2, each matching 5 bases. CDR3 length: 15 residues. Germline V gene sequence: CDR1 SGHRS, CDR2 YFSETQ. V lost 5 bases, J lost 0 bases, and 11 bases lay in between.